This T cell receptor (beta chain) stems from a study of human T cells and chemical hapten exposure. MiXCR, run by TCRdb on the RACE reads, gives a single entry per CDR3 protein. The table has approximately 52,000 distinct CDR3 sequences, around a tenth seen once; the top ten hold 13% to 15%. The V and J ends lost 2 bases and 5 bases, in that order; junction bases with no gene match: 12. This CDR3 has 15 residues. Germline CDR1 reads GTSNPN; CDR2 reads SVGIG (reference sequence). Time point specified: pre-sensitization, week 0. Regarding treatment: therapeutic diphenylcyclopropenone sensitization with weekly scalp DPC. The total RNA was obtained from whole blood that was not fractionated. This clonotype came up a few times.

V and J are TRBV30 and TRBJ2-7; 7 positions match TRBD2. This specimen was whole blood, taken in connection with sensitization to the hapten diphenylcyclopropenone (DPC). This clonotype was obtained from a woman aged 35 to 49 with alopecia areata. Some clones in this sample may be carry-over from other donors' samples. The CDR3 region is CAWSPTSSWGHEQYF. CDR3 coding DNA: TGTGCCTGGAGTCCGACTAGCTCTTGGGGCCACGAGCAGTACTTC.